This T cell receptor (beta chain) was identified during a study of neurological immune-mediated disorders. Study-level points and caveats: In HTLV-1-associated myelopathy, TCR clonal expansion was greatest, and in multiple sclerosis it was least, below healthy controls. No sharing of CDR3 amino acid sequences was observed among expanded clones across subjects, suggesting private repertoires in all groups.

From germline, CDR1 is SGHRS and CDR2 YFSETQ. The CDR3 covers 13 residues. V was cut by 0 bases and J by 0 bases, with 3 bases left in between. Every sequencing run gave over 180 million TCR-beta sequences, taken from 15-18 subjects. TCRdb ran MiXCR on the 5' RACE reads and lists one entry per CDR3 protein. There are about 21,000 distinct CDR3 sequences in the sample; 17% occur only once, and roughly 7% lies in the top ten. This clonotype was seen many times. The antigen is not known. The sequencing sample was made of CD8+ T cells from blood. V usage is TRBV5-1 and J usage is TRBJ2-5; the D is unclear. This TCR derives from a woman under 30 with multiple sclerosis. The CDR3: CASSLGYQETQYF. The CDR3 DNA sequence: TGCGCCAGCAGCTTGGGATACCAAGAGACCCAGTACTTC.